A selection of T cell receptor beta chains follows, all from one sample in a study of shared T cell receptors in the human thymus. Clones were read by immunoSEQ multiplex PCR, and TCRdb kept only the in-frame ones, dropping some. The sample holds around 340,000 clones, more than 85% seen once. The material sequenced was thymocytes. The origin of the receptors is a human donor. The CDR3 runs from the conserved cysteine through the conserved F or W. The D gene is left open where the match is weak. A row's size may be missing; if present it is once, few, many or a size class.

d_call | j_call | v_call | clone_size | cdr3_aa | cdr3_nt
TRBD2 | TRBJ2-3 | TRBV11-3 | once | CASSSGSGRAADTQYF | TGTGCCAGCAGCTCAGGTAGCGGGAGGGCCGCAGATACGCAGTATTTT
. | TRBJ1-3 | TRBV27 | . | CASSHPGRPRSDTIYF | TGTGCCAGCAGTCACCCCGGACGGCCCAGGAGTGACACCATATATTTT
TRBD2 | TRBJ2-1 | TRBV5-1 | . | CASRLAGANNEQFF | TGCGCCAGCAGACTAGCGGGGGCTAACAATGAGCAGTTCTTC
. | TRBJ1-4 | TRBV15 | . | CATSSPDREKLFF | TGTGCCACCAGCAGCCCGGACCGTGAAAAACTGTTTTTT
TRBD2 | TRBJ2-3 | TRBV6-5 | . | CASSLAGGADTQYF | TGTGCCAGCAGCTTAGCGGGTGGGGCAGATACGCAGTATTTT
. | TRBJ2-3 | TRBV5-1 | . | CASSCREAPFSTDTQYF | TGCGCCAGCAGCTGCCGCGAAGCGCCCTTTAGCACAGATACGCAGTATTTT
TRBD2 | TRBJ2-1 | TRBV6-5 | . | CASIPRRGYNEQFF | TGTGCCAGCATCCCAAGGCGGGGGTACAATGAGCAGTTCTTC
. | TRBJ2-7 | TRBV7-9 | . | CASSPHFRRQDEQYF | TGTGCCAGCAGCCCCCATTTCAGGAGGCAGGACGAGCAGTACTTC
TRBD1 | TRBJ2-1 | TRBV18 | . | CASSPPSGGERDRWVEQFF | TGTGCCAGCTCACCACCTTCAGGGGGTGAACGGGACAGATGGGTAGAGCAGTTCTTC
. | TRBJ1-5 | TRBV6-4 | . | CASSLWPPRFSNQPQHF | TGTGCCAGCAGTTTGTGGCCCCCCAGGTTTAGCAATCAGCCCCAGCATTTT
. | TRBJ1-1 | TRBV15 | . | CATSRPRQFLMNTEAFF | TGTGCCACCAGCAGACCTCGACAGTTCCTTATGAACACTGAAGCTTTCTTT
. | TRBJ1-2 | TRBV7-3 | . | CASSHREGRGYTF | TGTGCCAGCAGCCACAGGGAGGGTCGAGGCTACACCTTC
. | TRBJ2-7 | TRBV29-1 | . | CSVAPLAPGEQYF | TGCAGCGTTGCCCCCCTGGCTCCGGGTGAGCAGTACTTC
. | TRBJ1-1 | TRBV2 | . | CASSGWGAFF | TGTGCCAGCAGTGGTTGGGGGGCTTTCTTT
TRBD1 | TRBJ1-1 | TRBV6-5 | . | CASSYSGTGAEAFF | TGTGCCAGCAGTTACTCCGGGACAGGGGCCGAAGCTTTCTTT
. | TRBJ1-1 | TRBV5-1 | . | CASSSGGLRYTEAFF | TGCGCCAGCAGCTCGGGCGGGCTCCGCTACACTGAAGCTTTCTTT
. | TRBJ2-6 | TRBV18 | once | CASSPPGSRSGANVLTF | TGTGCCAGCTCACCACCCGGGTCCCGCTCTGGGGCCAACGTCCTGACTTTC
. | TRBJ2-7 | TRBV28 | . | CASRSNSYEQYF | TGTGCCAGCAGGTCAAACTCCTACGAGCAGTACTTC
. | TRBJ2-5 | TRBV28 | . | CASSLMPPGAGRRGTQYF | TGTGCCAGCAGTTTAATGCCCCCTGGCGCGGGACGGCGGGGGACCCAGTACTTC
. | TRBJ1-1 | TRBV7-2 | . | CASSFKVRGWLTEAFF | TGTGCCAGCAGCTTCAAAGTCAGGGGTTGGTTGACTGAAGCTTTCTTT
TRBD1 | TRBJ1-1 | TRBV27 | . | CASRSTGGWSTEAFF | TGTGCCAGCAGATCTACAGGGGGCTGGAGCACTGAAGCTTTCTTT
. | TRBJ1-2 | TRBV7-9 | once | CASSLAGAEYGYTF | TGTGCCAGCAGCTTAGCGGGGGCAGAATATGGCTACACCTTC
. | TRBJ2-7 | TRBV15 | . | CATSRAHGIPTHSYEQYF | TGTGCCACCAGCAGAGCCCATGGTATCCCAACACACTCCTACGAGCAGTACTTC
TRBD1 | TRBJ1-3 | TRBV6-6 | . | CASTPTGPGNTIYF | TGTGCCAGCACCCCGACAGGGCCCGGAAACACCATATATTTT
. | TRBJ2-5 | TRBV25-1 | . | CASSEFGVYQETQYF | TGTGCCAGCAGTGAATTCGGGGTTTACCAAGAGACCCAGTACTTC
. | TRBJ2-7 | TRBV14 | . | CASSYAGRRGQYF | TGTGCCAGCAGCTACGCGGGAAGACGGGGGCAGTACTTC
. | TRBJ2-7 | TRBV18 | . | CASSPTGMGGFYEQYF | TGTGCCAGCTCACCTACAGGGATGGGTGGGTTCTACGAGCAGTACTTC
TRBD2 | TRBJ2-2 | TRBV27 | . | CASKPRGVTGELFF | TGTGCCAGCAAGCCCCGGGGGGTCACCGGGGAGCTGTTTTTT
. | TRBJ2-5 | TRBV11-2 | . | CASSTIETQYF | TGTGCCAGCAGCACTATAGAGACCCAGTACTTC
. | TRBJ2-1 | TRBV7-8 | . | CASSSTPQQGAGYNEQFF | TGTGCCAGCAGCTCGACTCCGCAACAGGGAGCAGGGTACAATGAGCAGTTCTTC
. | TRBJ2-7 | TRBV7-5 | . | CASSLHTESYEQYF | TGTGCCAGCAGCTTACACACAGAATCCTACGAGCAGTACTTC
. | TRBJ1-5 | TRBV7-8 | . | CASSLGTGNQPQHF | TGTGCCAGCAGCTTAGGAACGGGAAATCAGCCCCAGCATTTT
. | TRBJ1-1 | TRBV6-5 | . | CASSYSPDGRGVAFF | TGTGCCAGCAGTTACTCCCCCGACGGCCGTGGGGTAGCTTTCTTT
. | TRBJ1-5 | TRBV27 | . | CASSLNARGGDNQPQHF | TGTGCCAGCAGTCTAAACGCTAGAGGGGGGGACAATCAGCCCCAGCATTTT
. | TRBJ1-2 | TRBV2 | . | CASSEEGGRVNYGYTF | TGTGCCAGCAGCGAGGAAGGGGGACGGGTAAACTATGGCTACACCTTC
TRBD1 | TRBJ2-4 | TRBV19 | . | CASSIGQVDLAKNIQYF | TGTGCCAGTAGTATTGGACAGGTCGACCTAGCCAAAAACATTCAGTACTTC
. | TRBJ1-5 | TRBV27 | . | CASSLWRDQPQHF | TGTGCCAGCAGTTTATGGCGGGATCAGCCCCAGCATTTT